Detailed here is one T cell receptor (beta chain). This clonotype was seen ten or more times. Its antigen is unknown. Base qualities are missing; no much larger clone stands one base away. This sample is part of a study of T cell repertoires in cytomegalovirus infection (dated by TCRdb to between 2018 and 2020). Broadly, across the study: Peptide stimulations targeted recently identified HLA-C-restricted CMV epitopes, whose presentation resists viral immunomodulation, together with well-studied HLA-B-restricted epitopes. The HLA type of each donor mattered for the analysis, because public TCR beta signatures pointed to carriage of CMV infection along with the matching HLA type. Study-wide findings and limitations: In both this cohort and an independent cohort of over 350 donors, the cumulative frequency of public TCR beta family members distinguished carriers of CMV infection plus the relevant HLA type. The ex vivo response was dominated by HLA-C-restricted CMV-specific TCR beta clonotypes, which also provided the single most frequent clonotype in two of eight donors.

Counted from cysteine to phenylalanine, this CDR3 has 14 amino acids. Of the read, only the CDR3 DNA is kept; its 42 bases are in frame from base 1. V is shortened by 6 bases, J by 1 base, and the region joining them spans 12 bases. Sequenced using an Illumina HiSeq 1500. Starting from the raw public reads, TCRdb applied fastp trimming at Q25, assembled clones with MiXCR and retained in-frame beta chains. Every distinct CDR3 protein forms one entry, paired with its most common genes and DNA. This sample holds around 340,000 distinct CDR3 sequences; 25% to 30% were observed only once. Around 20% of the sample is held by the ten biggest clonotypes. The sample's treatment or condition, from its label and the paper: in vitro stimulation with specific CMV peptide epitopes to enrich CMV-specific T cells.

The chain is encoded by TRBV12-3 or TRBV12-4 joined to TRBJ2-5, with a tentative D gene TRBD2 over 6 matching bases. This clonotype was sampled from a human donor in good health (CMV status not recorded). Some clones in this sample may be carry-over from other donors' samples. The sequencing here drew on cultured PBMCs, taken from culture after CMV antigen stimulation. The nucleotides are TGTGCCAGCAGCCTAGCGACAGTCCAAGAGACCCAGTACTTC. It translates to CASSLATVQETQYF.